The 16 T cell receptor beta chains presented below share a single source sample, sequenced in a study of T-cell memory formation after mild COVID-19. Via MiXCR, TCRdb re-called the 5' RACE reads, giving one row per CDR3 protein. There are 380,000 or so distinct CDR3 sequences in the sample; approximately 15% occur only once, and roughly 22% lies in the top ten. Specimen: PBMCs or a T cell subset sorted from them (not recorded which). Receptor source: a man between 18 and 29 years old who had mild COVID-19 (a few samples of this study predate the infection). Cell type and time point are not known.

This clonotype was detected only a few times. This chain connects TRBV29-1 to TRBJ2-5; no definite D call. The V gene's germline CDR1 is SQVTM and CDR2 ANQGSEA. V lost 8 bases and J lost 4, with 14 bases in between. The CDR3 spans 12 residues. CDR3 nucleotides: TGCAGCCTTCTTGGGGTCGGAGAGACCCAGTACTTC. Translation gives CSLLGVGETQYF.

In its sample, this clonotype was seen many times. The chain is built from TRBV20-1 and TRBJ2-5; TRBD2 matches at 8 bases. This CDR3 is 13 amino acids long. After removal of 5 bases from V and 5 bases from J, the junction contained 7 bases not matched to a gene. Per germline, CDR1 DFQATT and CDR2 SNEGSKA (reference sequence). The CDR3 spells CSAPERGRETQYF. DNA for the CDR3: TGCAGTGCTCCCGAGCGGGGGCGGGAGACCCAGTACTTC.

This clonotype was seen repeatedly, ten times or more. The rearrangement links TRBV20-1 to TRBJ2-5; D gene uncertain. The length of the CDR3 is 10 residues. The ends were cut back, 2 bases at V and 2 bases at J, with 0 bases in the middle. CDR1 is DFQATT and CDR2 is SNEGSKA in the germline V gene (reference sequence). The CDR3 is CSARQETQYF. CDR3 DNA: TGCAGTGCTAGACAAGAGACCCAGTACTTC.

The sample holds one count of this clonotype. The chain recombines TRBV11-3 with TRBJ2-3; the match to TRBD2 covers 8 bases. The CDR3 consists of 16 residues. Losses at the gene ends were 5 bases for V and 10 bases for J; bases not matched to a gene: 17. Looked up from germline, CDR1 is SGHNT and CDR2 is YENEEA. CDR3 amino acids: CASSHGGGGTSGAQYF. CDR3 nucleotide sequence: TGTGCCAGCAGCCATGGGGGCGGGGGGACCTCCGGGGCGCAGTATTTT.

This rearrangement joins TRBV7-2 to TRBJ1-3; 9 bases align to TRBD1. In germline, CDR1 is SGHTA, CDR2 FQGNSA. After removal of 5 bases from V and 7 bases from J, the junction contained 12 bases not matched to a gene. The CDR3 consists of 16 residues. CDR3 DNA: TGTGCCAGCAGCAACCGCGGACAGGGGATTGCTAACACCATATATTTT. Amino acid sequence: CASSNRGQGIANTIYF.

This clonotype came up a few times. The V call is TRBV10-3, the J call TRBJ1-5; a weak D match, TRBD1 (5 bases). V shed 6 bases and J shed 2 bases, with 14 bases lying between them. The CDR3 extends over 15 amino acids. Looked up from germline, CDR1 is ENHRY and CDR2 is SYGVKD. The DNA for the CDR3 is TGTGCCATCAGACTGGAGGGACGAGGCAATCAGCCCCAGCATTTT. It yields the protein CAIRLEGRGNQPQHF.

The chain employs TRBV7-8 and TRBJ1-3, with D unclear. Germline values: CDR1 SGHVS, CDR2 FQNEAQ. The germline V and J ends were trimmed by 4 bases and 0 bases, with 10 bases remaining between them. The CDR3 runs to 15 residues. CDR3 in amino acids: CASSSLSYSGNTIYF. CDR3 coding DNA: TGTGCCAGCAGCTCCTTATCATACTCTGGAAACACCATATATTTT.

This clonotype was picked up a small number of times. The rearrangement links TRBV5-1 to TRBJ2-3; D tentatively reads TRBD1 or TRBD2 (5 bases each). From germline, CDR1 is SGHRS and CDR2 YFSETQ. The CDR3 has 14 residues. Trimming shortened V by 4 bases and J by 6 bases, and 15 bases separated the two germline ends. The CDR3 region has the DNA TGCGCCAGCAGCCTGGGACCCCCCGAGGATACGCAGTATTTT. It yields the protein CASSLGPPEDTQYF.

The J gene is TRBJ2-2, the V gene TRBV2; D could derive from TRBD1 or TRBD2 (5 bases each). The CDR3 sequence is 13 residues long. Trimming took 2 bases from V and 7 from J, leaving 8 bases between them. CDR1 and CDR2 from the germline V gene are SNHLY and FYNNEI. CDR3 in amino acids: CASSEWDGGELFF. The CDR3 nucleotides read TGTGCCAGCAGTGAATGGGACGGCGGGGAGCTGTTTTTT.

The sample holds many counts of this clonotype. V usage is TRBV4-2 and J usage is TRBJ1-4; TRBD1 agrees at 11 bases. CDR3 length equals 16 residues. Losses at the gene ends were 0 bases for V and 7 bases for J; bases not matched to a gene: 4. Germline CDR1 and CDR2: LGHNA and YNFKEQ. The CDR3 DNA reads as TGTGCCAGCAGCCAAGATGCGGGGACAGGGGGTGAAAAACTGTTTTTT. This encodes CASSQDAGTGGEKLFF.

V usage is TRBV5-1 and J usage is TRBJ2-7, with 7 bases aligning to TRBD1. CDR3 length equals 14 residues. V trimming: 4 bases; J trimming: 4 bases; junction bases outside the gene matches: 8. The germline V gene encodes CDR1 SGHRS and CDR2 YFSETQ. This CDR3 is CASSPWAGGYEQYV. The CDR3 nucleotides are TGCGCCAGCAGCCCGTGGGCAGGGGGTTACGAGCAGTACGTC.

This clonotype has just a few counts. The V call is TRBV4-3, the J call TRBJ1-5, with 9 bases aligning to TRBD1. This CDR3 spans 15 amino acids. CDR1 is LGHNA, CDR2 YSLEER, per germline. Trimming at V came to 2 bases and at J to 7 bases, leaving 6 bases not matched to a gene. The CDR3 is CASSQQQGAFQPQHF. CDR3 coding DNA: TGCGCCAGCAGCCAACAACAGGGGGCTTTCCAGCCCCAGCATTTT.

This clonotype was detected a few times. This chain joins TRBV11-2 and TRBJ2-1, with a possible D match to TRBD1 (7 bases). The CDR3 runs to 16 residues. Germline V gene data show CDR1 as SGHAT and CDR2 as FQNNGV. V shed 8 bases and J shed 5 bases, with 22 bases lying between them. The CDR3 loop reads CASYQGDSTIHNEQFF. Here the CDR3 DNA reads TGTGCCAGCTATCAGGGGGACTCCACCATTCACAATGAGCAGTTCTTC.

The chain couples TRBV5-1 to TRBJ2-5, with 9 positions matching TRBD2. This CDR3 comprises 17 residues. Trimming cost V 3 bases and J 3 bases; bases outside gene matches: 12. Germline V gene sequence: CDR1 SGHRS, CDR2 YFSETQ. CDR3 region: CASSSGVGGGAEETQYF. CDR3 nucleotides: TGCGCCAGCAGCTCCGGAGTGGGCGGGGGGGCCGAAGAGACCCAGTACTTC.

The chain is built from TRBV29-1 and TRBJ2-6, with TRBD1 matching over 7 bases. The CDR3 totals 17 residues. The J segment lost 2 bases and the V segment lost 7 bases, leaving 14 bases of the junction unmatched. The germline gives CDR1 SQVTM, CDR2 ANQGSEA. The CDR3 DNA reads TGCAGCGCCCTATCGGCAGGGGGATACCCTGGGGCCAACGTCCTGACTTTC. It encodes CSALSAGGYPGANVLTF. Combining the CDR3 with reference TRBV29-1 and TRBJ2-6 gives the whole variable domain SAVISQKPSRDICQRGTSLTIQCQVDSQVTMMFWYRQQPGQSLTLIATANQGSEATYESGFVIDKFPISRPNLTFSTLTVSNMSPEDSSIYLCSALSAGGYPGANVLTFGAGSRLTVL.

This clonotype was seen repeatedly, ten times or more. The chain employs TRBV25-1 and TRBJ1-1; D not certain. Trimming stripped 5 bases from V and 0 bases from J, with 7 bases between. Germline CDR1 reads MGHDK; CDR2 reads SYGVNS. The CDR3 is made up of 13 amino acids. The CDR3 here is CASSLLMNTEAFF. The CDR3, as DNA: TGTGCCAGCAGTTTATTAATGAACACTGAAGCTTTCTTT.